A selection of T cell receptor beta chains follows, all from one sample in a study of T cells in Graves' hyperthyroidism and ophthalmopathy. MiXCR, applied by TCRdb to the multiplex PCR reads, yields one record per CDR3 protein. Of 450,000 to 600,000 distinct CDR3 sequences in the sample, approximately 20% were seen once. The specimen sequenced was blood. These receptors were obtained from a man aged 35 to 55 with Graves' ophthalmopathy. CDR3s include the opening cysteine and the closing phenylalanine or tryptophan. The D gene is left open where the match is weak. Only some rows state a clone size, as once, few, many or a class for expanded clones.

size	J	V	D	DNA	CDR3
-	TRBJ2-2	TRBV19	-	TGTGCCAGTAGGGACGGGACATACACCGGGGAGCTGTTTTTT	CASRDGTYTGELFF
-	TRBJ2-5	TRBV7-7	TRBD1	TGTGCTAGCAGCCGACAGACAGGGCCAGAGACCCAGTACTTC	CASSRQTGPETQYF
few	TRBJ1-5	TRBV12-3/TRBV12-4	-	TGTGCCAGCAGCCGTAGGACGGCGAATCAGCCCCAGCATTTT	CASSRRTANQPQHF
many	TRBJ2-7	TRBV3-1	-	TGTGCCAGCAGCTCGAGGCCCTACGAGCAGTACTTC	CASSSRPYEQYF
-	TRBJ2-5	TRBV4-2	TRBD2	TGTGCCAGCAGCCAAGTAATGGGACTAACTATACAAGAGACCCAGTACTTC	CASSQVMGLTIQETQYF
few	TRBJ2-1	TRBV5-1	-	TGCGCCAGCACTTCCGGAGGTTACAATGAGCAGTTCTTC	CASTSGGYNEQFF
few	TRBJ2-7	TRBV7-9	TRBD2	TGTGCCAGCAGCTTAGCCGGGGGGTTCTCCTACGAGCAGTACTTC	CASSLAGGFSYEQYF
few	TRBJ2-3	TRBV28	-	TGTGCCAGCAGTCCTACATCCCCGGCTGGAGTTACGCAGTATTTT	CASSPTSPAGVTQYF
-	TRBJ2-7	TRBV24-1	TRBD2	TGTGCCACCAGTGGTACTAGCGGGCTTAGCTCCTACGAGCAGTACTTC	CATSGTSGLSSYEQYF
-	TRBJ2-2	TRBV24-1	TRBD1	TGTGCCACCAGTGAGACCGGGACAGGTCCCCTCACCGGGGAGCTGTTTTTT	CATSETGTGPLTGELFF
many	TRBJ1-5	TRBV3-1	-	TGTGCCAGCAGCCCGGCAGGCAATCAGCCCCAGCATTTT	CASSPAGNQPQHF
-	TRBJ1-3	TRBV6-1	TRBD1	TGTGCCAGTGGACAGGGGGCTGGAAACACCATATATTTT	CASGQGAGNTIYF
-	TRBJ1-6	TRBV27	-	TGTGCCAGCAGTTTATCTGGACAGATCTATAATTCACCCCTCCACTTT	CASSLSGQIYNSPLHF
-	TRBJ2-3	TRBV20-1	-	TGCAGTGCTAGAGGGCGAGCTACCCACCCACCCACAGATACGCAGTATTTT	CSARGRATHPPTDTQYF
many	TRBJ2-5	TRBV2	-	TGTGCCAGCAGTGAAGGGGGGACTCCCGGTGGGGAGACCCAGTACTTC	CASSEGGTPGGETQYF
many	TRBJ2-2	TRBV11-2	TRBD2	TGTGCCAGCAGCCCAAATTTAATAGCGGGAGGTTACACCGGGGAGCTGTTTTTT	CASSPNLIAGGYTGELFF
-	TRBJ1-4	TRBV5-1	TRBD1	TGCGCCAGCAGCAAACGCCAAGGGACAGGGGGATCCCTGTTTTTT	CASSKRQGTGGSLFF
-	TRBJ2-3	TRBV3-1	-	TGTGCCAGCAGCCACACGACTGGCGGGAGCACAGATACGCAGTATTTT	CASSHTTGGSTDTQYF
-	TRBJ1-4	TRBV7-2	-	TGTGCCAGCAGCTTGGGGTGCTTGAATGAAAAACTGTTTTTT	CASSLGCLNEKLFF
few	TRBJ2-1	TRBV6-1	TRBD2	TGTGCCAGCGTAAGCGGGGGAAATGAGCAGTTCTTC	CASVSGGNEQFF
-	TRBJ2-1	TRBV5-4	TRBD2	TGTGCCAGCAGCTTGAGTAGCGGGGGTAGGAATGAGCAGTTCTTC	CASSLSSGGRNEQFF
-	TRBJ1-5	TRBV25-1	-	TGTGCCAGCAGTGAAGGTAATCAGCCCCAGCATTTT	CASSEGNQPQHF
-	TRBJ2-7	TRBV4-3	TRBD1	TGCGCCAGCAGCCAAGTTATAGGACAGGGGGGCGAGCAGTACTTC	CASSQVIGQGGEQYF
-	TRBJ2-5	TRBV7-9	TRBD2	TGTGCCAGCAGTCCCTACCGGGGGGGCCAAGAGACCCAGTACTTC	CASSPYRGGQETQYF
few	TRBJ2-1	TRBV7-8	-	TGTGCCAGCAGCTTCTCCACCGGGATGGTTACGAATGAGCAGTTCTTC	CASSFSTGMVTNEQFF
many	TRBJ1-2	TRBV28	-	TGTGCCAGCAGCCCAGAGGGGGAAGGGGATGGCTACACCTTC	CASSPEGEGDGYTF
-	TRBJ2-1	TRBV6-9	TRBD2	TGTGCCAGCAGTTACGATGGCGGGAGCTACAATGAGCAGTTCTTC	CASSYDGGSYNEQFF
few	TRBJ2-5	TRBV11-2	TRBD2	TGTGCCAGCGGATACCCCCCTACCGGGACTAGCGGGAGAGGGGGCGAGACCCAGTACTTC	CASGYPPTGTSGRGGETQYF
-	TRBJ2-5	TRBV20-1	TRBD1	TGCAGTGCAGGGACAGGGAGAGAGGCCCAGTACTTC	CSAGTGREAQYF
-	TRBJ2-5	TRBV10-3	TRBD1	TGTGCCACTACCGGGACAGAAAAAGAGACCCAGTACTTC	CATTGTEKETQYF
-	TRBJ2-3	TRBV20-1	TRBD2	TGCAGTGGATCCGGGACTAGCGGGAGGTTGACAGATACGCAGTATTTT	CSGSGTSGRLTDTQYF
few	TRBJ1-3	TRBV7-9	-	TGTGCCAGCAGCTTACAGCTCTCTGGAAACACCATATATTTT	CASSLQLSGNTIYF
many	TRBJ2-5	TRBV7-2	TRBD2	TGTGCCAGCAGCTTATCGGTAGCGGGAGGGGAGACCCAGTACTTC	CASSLSVAGGETQYF
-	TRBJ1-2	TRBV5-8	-	TGTGCCAGCAGGGATAGGCTTAACTATGGCTACACCTTC	CASRDRLNYGYTF
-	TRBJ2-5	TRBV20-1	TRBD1	TGCAGTGCCACACCGACAGGGCGGAGAGAGACCCAGTACTTC	CSATPTGRRETQYF
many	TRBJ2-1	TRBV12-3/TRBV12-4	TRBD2	TGTGCCAGCAAATTCGGTAGCGGGAGGGATGAGCAGTTCTTC	CASKFGSGRDEQFF
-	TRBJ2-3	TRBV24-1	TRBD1	TGTGCCACCAGTGCAACAGGGGGCGGCACAGATACGCAGTATTTT	CATSATGGGTDTQYF
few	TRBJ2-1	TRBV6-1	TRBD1	TGTGCCAGCAGTTCACCGGGACAGGGTTTCAATGAGCAGTTCTTC	CASSSPGQGFNEQFF
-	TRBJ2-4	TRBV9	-	TGTGCCAGCAGCCCCGCGGACGAAAACGAGGACATTCAGTACTTC	CASSPADENEDIQYF
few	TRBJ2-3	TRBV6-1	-	TGTGCCAGCATCGACGGCGCGGTGGGCACAGATACGCAGTATTTT	CASIDGAVGTDTQYF
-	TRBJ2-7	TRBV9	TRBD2	TGTGCCAGCAGCGTAGATCTAGCGGGGGGCCACGAGCAGTACTTC	CASSVDLAGGHEQYF
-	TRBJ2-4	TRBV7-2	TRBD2	TGTGCCAGCAGCTCCCCGGAGGGACTAGCGGGAGGGATGGCCAAAAACATTCAGTACTTC	CASSSPEGLAGGMAKNIQYF
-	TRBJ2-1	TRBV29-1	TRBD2	TGCAGCGTTGCCCGACGACTAGCGGGAGGCAATGAGCAGTTCTTC	CSVARRLAGGNEQFF
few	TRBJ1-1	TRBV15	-	TGTGCCACCAGCAGTCGACTGAACACTGAAGCTTTCTTT	CATSSRLNTEAFF
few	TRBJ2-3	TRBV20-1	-	TGCAGTGCGGCCGTAGTGGAGACTAGCACAGATACGCAGTATTTT	CSAAVVETSTDTQYF
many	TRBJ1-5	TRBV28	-	TGTGCCAGCAGTTTGGTTGGTTACAATCAGCCCCAGCATTTT	CASSLVGYNQPQHF
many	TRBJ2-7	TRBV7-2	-	TGTGCCAGCAGCCCCGCCAACGAGCAGTACTTC	CASSPANEQYF
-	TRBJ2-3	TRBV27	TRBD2	TGTGCCAGCCCAAGCGGGAGGCGGGCAGATACGCAGTATTTT	CASPSGRRADTQYF
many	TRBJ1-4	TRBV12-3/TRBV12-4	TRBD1	TGTGCCAGCAGTTTAAGGACAGGGTCAGGGGAAAAACTGTTTTTT	CASSLRTGSGEKLFF
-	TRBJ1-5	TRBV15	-	TGTGCCACCAGCAGAATAGGGGGTCAGCCCCAGCATTTT	CATSRIGGQPQHF
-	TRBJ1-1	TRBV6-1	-	TGTGCCAGCCAACGCAGGCCTATGAACACTGAAGCTTTCTTT	CASQRRPMNTEAFF